This T cell receptor (beta chain) was captured in a study of ipilimumab plus nivolumab after autologous stem cell transplantation. Only in-frame clones appear in the TCRdb table, and some are missing; sequencing was by immunoSEQ multiplex PCR. Among about 43,000 clones, 88% were seen once, and the ten largest hold 0.88%. Patients got ipilimumab 1 mg/kg beginning 14 to 28 days post-transplant. The CDR3 extends over 16 amino acids. Trimming removed 0 bases at V and 2 bases at J, with 12 bases between. The germline V gene has CDR1 SGHNT and CDR2 YYREEE (reference sequence). The genes are TRBV5-4 and TRBJ1-3, with D uncertain. The sequencing used PBMCs, collected in a trial of ipilimumab plus nivolumab as post-transplant consolidation. This sequence was found in a male donor with multiple myeloma. The CDR3 bases are TGTGCCAGCAGCTTGGTGAGCGGGAGTACTGGAAACACCATATATTTT. Encoded protein: CASSLVSGSTGNTIYF. The full variable domain, with the rest looked up from reference TRBV5-4 and TRBJ1-3, is ETGVTQSPTHLIKTRGQQVTLRCSSQSGHNTVSWYQQALGQGPQFIFQYYREEENGRGNFPPRFSGLQFPNYSSELNVNALELDDSALYLCASSLVSGSTGNTIYFGEGSWLTVV.